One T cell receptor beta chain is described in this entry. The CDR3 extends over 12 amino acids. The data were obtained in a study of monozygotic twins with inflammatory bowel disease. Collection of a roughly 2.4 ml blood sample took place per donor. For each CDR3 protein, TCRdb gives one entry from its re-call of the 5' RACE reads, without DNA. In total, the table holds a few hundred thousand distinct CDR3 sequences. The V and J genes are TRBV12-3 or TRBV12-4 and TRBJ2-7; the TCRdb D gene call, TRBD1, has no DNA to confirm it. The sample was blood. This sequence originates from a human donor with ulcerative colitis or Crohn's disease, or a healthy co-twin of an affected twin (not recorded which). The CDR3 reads CASSRGNGEQYF.